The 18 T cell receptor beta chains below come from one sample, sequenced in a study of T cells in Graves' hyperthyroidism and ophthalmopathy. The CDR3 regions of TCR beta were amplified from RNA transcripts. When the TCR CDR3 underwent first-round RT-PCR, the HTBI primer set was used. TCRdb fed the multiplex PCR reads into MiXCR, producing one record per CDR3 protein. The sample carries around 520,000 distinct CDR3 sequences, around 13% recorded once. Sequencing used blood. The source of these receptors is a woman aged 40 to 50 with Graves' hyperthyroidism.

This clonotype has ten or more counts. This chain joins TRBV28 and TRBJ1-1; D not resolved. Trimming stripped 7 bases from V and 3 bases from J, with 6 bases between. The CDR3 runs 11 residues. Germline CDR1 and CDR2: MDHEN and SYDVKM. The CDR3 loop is CASTTYTEAFF. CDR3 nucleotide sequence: TGTGCCAGCACCACTTACACTGAAGCTTTCTTT. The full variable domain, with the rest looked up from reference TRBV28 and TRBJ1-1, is DVKVTQSSRYLVKRTGEKVFLECVQDMDHENMFWYRQDPGLGLRLIYFSYDVKMKEKGDIPEGYSVSREKKERFSLILESASTNQTSMYLCASTTYTEAFFGQGTRLTVV.

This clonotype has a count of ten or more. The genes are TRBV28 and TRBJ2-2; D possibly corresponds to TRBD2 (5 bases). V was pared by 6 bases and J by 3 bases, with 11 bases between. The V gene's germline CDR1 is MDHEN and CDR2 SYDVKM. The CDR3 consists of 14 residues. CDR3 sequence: CASSSLADTGELFF. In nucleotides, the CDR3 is TGTGCCAGCAGCTCTCTAGCAGACACCGGGGAGCTGTTTTTT.

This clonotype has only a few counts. This chain's CDR3 is CASSPAHAGDYEQYF. CDR3 DNA: TGTGCCAGCAGCCCCGCCCACGCGGGAGACTACGAGCAGTACTTC. This chain links TRBV7-2 with TRBJ2-7; TRBD2 aligns across 7 bases. The CDR3 runs 15 residues. The V segment lost 5 bases and the J segment 3 bases; nucleotides outside the gene matches: 10. Germline V CDR1 and CDR2: SGHTA, FQGNSA.

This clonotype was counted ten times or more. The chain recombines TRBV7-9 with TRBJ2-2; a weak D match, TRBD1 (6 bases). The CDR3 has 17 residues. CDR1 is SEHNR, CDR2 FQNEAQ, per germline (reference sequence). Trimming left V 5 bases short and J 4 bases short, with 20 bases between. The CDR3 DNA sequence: TGTGCCAGCAGCCGCCGGGACATTGGAATTATCACCGGGGAGCTGTTTTTT. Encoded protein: CASSRRDIGIITGELFF.

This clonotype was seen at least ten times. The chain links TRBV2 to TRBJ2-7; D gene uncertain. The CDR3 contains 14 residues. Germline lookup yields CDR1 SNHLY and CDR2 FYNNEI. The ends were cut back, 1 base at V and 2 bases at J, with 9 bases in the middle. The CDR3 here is CASSEENNPYEQYF. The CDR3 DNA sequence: TGTGCCAGCAGTGAAGAAAACAACCCCTACGAGCAGTACTTC.

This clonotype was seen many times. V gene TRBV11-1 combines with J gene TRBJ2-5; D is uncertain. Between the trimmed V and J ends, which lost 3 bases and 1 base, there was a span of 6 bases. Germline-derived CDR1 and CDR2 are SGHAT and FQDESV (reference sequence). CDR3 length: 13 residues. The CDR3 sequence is CASSFGVQETQYF. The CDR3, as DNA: TGTGCCAGCAGCTTTGGAGTCCAAGAGACCCAGTACTTC.

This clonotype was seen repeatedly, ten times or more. The CDR3 loop reads CSASPTSGRADETQYF. The DNA for the CDR3 is TGCAGTGCTAGTCCGACTAGCGGGAGGGCCGATGAGACCCAGTACTTC. J is TRBJ2-5 and V is TRBV20-1; 14 nucleotides agree with TRBD2. The length of the CDR3 is 16 residues. V lost 3 bases, J lost 5 bases, and 8 bases stayed unmatched. Germline CDR1 is DFQATT and CDR2 is SNEGSKA (reference sequence).

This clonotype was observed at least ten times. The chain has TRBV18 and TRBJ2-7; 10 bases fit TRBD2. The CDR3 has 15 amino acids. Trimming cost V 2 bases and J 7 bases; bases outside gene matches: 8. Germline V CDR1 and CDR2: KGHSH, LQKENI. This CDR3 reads CASSPSYGTSDEQYF. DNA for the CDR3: TGTGCCAGCTCACCATCCTATGGGACTAGCGATGAGCAGTACTTC.

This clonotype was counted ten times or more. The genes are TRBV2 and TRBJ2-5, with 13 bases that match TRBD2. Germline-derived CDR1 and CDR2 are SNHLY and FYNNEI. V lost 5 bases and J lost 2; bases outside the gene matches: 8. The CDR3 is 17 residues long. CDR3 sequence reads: CASSTGLAGVRQETQYF. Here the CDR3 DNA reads TGTGCCAGCAGTACAGGACTAGCGGGAGTTCGGCAAGAGACCCAGTACTTC.

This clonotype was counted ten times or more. This chain's CDR3 is CASSLAEKKGELFF. The CDR3 nucleotides are TGCGCCAGCAGCTTGGCGGAGAAAAAGGGGGAGCTGTTTTTT. This chain connects TRBV5-1 to TRBJ2-2, with no clear D. Trimming took 0 bases from V and 8 from J, leaving 11 bases between them. There are 14 residues in the CDR3. The germline V gene encodes CDR1 SGHRS and CDR2 YFSETQ.

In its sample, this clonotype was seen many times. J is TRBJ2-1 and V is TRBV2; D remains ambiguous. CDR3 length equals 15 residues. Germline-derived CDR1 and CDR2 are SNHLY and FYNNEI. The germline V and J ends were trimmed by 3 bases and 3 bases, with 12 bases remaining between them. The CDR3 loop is CASSEFRSSYNEQFF. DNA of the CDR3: TGTGCCAGCAGTGAGTTCAGGTCAAGCTACAATGAGCAGTTCTTC.

The CDR3 DNA follows: TGTGCCAGCAGCTTACCCAGAAGTACAGATACGCAGTATTTT. This codes for CASSLPRSTDTQYF. The rearrangement uses TRBV7-9 and TRBJ2-3, with D unclear. The V end lost 2 bases, the J end lost 3 bases, and 9 bases lay between the germline ends. The germline gives CDR1 SEHNR, CDR2 FQNEAQ (reference sequence). The CDR3 totals 14 residues.

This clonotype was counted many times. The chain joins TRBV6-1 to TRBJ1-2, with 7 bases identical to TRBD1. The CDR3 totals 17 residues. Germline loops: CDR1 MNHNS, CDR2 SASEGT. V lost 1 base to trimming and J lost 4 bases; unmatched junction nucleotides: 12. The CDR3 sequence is CASSEVQGTSFLYGYTF. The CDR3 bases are TGTGCCAGCAGTGAAGTACAGGGGACCTCCTTTCTCTATGGCTACACCTTC.

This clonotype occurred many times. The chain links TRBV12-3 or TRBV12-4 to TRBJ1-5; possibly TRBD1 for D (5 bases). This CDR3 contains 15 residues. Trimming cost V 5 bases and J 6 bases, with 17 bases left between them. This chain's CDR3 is CASSPTGTGGQPQHF. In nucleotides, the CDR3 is TGTGCCAGCAGTCCTACCGGGACTGGGGGTCAGCCCCAGCATTTT.

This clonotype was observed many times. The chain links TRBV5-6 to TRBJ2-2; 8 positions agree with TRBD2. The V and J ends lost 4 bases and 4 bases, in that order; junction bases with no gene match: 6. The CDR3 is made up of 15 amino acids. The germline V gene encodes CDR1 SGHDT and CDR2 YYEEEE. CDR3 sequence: CASSRRGGSTGELFF. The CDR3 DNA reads TGTGCCAGCAGCCGACGCGGGGGGAGCACCGGGGAGCTGTTTTTT. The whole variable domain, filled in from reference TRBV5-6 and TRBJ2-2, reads DAGVTQSPTHLIKTRGQQVTLRCSPKSGHDTVSWYQQALGQGPQFIFQYYEEEERQRGNFPDRFSGHQFPNYSSELNVNALLLGDSALYLCASSRRGGSTGELFFGEGSRLTVL.

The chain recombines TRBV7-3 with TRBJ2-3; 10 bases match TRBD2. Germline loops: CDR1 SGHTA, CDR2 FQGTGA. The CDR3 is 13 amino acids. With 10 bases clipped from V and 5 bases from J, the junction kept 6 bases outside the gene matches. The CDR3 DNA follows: TGTGCCACCGCTAGCGGGAGTCAAGATACGCAGTATTTT. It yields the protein CATASGSQDTQYF.

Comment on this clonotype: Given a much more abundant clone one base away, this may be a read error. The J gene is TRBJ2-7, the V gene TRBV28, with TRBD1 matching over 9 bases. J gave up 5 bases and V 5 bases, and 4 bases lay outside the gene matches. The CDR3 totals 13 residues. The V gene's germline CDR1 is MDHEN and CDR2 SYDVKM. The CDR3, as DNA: TGTGCCAGCAGTCAGGGACAGGGCGACGAGCAGTACTTC. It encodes CASSQGQGDEQYF.

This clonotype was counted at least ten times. The DNA of the CDR3 is TGTGCCAGCAGCCAAGGTTCGGTTGGGTTAGATACGCAGTATTTT. It codes for CASSQGSVGLDTQYF. This chain links TRBV14 with TRBJ2-3; no firm D call. This CDR3 has 15 amino acids. The germline CDR1 and CDR2 sequences are SGHDN and FVKESK. V shed 1 base and J shed 5 bases, with 13 bases lying between them.